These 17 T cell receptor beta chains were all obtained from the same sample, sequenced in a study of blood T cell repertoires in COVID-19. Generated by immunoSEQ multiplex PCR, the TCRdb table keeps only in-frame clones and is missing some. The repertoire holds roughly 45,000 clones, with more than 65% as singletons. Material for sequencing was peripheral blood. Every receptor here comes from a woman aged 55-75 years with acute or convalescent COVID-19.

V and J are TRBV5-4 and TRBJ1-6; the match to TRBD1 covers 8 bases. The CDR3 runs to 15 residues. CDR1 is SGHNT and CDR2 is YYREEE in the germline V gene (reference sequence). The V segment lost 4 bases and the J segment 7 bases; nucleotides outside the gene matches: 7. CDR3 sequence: CASSHPTGENSPLHF. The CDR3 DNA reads TGTGCCAGCAGCCATCCGACAGGGGAAAATTCACCCCTCCACTTT.

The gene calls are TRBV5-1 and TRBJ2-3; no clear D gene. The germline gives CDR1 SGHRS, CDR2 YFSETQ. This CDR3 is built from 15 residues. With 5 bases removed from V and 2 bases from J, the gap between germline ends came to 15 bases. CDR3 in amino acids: CASRLTPIPTDTQYF. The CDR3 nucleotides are TGCGCCAGCAGATTAACTCCAATTCCCACAGATACGCAGTATTTT.

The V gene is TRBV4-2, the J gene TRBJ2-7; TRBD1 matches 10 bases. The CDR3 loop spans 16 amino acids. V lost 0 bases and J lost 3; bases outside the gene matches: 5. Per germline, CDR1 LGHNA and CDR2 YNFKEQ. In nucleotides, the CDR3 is TGTGCCAGCAGCCAAGAAGCCGACAGGGGGCTCTACGAGCAGTACTTC. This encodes CASSQEADRGLYEQYF.

The DNA of the CDR3 is TGTGCCAGCAGCCCGGACAGGGGTATCTATGGCTACACCTTC. This sequence encodes CASSPDRGIYGYTF. The rearrangement links TRBV5-4 to TRBJ1-2; 9 positions agree with TRBD1. CDR1 SGHNT and CDR2 YYREEE come from the germline V gene (reference sequence). V lost 4 bases to trimming and J lost 4 bases; unmatched junction nucleotides: 5. The CDR3 covers 14 residues.

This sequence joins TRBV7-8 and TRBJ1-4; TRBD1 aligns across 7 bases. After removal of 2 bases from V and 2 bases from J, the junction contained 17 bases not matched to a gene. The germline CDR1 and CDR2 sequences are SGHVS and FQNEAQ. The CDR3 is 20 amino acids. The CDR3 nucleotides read TGTGCCAGCAGCTTATTATCCGTGCCAGGGGGAAGGAACACTAATGAAAAACTGTTTTTT. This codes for CASSLLSVPGGRNTNEKLFF.

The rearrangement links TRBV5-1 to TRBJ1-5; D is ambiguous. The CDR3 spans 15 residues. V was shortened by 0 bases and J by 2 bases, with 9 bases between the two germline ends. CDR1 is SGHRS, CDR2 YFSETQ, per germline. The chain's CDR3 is CASSLAGAGNQPQHF. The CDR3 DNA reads TGCGCCAGCAGCTTGGCAGGAGCGGGCAATCAGCCCCAGCATTTT. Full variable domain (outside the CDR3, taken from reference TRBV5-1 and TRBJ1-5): KAGVTQTPRYLIKTRGQQVTLSCSPISGHRSVSWYQQTPGQGLQFLFEYFSETQRNKGNFPGRFSGRQFSNSRSEMNVSTLELGDSALYLCASSLAGAGNQPQHFGDGTRLSIL.

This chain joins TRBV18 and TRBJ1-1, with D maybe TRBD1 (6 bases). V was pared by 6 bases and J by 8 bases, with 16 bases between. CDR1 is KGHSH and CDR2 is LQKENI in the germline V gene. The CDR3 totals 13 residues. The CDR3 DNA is TGTGCCAGCTCCCCAAGGCAAGGGGGAGAAGCTTTCTTT. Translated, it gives CASSPRQGGEAFF.

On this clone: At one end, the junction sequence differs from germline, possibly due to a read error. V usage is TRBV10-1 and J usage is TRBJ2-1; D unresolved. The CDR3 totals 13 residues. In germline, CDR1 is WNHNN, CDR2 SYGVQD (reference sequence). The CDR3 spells CASSQSAGNEQFF. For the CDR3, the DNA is TGCGCCAGCAGTCAGTCAGCAGGTAATGAGCAGTTCTTC.

CDR3 coding DNA: TGTGCCAGCAGAACTCTCTACGAGCAGTACTTC. This codes for CASRTLYEQYF. The chain recombines TRBV27 with TRBJ2-7; D remains unclear. CDR3 length equals 11 residues. V lost 6 bases to trimming and J lost 3 bases, with 6 bases between them. Germline lookup yields CDR1 MNHEY and CDR2 SMNVEV (reference sequence).

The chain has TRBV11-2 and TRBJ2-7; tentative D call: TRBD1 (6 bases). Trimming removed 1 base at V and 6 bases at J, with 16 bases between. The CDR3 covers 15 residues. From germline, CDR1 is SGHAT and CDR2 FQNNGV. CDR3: CASSLGGTYSGEQYF. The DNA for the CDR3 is TGTGCCAGCAGCTTAGGTGGGACATATTCAGGCGAGCAGTACTTC.

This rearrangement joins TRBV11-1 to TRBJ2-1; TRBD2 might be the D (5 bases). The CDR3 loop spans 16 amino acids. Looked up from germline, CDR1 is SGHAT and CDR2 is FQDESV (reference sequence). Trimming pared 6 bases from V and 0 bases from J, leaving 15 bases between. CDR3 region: CASSPKDLSSYNEQFF. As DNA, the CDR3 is TGTGCCAGCAGTCCTAAGGACTTGAGCTCCTACAATGAGCAGTTCTTC.

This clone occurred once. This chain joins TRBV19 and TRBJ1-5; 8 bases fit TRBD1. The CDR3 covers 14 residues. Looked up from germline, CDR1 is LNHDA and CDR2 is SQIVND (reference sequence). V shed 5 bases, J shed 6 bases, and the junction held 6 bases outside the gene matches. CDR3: CASSVRGPGQPQHF. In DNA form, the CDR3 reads TGTGCCAGTAGTGTCAGGGGGCCGGGTCAGCCCCAGCATTTT.

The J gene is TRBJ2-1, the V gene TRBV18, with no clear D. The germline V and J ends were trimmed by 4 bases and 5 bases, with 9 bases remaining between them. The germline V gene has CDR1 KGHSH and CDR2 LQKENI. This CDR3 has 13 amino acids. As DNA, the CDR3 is TGTGCCAGCTCACTAGACACCCACAATGAGCAGTTCTTC. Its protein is CASSLDTHNEQFF.

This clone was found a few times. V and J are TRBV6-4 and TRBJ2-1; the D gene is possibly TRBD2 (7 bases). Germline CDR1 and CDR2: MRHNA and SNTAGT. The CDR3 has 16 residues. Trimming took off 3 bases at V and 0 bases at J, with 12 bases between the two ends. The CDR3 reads CASSDAGASSYNEQFF. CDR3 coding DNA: TGTGCCAGCAGTGATGCGGGGGCTAGCTCCTACAATGAGCAGTTCTTC.

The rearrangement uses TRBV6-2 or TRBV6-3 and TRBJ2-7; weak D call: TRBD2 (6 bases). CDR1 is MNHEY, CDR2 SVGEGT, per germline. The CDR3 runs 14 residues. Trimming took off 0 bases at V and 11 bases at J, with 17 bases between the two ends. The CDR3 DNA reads TGTGCCAGCAGTTACTCTGGGCAGCGGGTTAGTAAGTACTTC. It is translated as CASSYSGQRVSKYF.

The CDR3 region has the DNA TGTGCCAGCAGTGGCCAACAGACCTCCTACGAGCAGTACTTC. This sequence encodes CASSGQQTSYEQYF. The chain uses TRBV7-9 and TRBJ2-7; D not resolved. Germline V gene sequence: CDR1 SEHNR, CDR2 FQNEAQ (reference sequence). There are 14 residues in the CDR3. The germline V and J ends were trimmed by 6 bases and 0 bases, with 12 bases remaining between them.

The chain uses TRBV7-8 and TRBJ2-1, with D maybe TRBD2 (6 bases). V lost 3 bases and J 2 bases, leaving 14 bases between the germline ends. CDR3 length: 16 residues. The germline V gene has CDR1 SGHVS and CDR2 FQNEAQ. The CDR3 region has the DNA TGTGCCAGCAGCTTGGCGGCGGGGTGGGCCTACAATGAGCAGTTCTTC. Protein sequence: CASSLAAGWAYNEQFF.